The 8 T cell receptor beta chains listed next were all sequenced from one sample in a study of identical twins. TCRdb independently ran MiXCR on the 5' RACE reads; one entry per CDR3 protein. The data contain approximately 600,000 distinct CDR3 sequences, 9.5% to 10% of them singletons. The same data also went into a second study, on yellow fever vaccine responses in identical twins.

Sequencing was done on a sample of PBMCs. Every receptor here comes from a woman aged 18 to 35 in good health.

The rearrangement uses TRBV7-2 and TRBJ2-3, with no clear D. Per the germline V gene, CDR1 is SGHTA and CDR2 is FQGNSA. CDR3 length: 12 residues. The V gene lost 2 bases and the J gene lost 5 bases, with 5 bases spanning the gap. CDR3 sequence: CASSLRQDTQYF. The CDR3 bases are TGTGCCAGCAGCTTACGACAAGATACGCAGTATTTT. The entire variable domain, with the rest obtained from reference TRBV7-2 and TRBJ2-3, is as follows: GAGVSQSPSNKVTEKGKDVELRCDPISGHTALYWYRQSLGQGLEFLIYFQGNSAPDKSGLPSDRFSAERTGGSVSTLTIQRTQQEDSAVYLCASSLRQDTQYFGPGTRLTVL.

This clonotype was recorded many times. This chain links TRBV25-1 with TRBJ2-2; D might be TRBD2 (5 bases). In germline, CDR1 is MGHDK, CDR2 SYGVNS. The CDR3 covers 15 residues. The germline V and J ends were trimmed by 1 base and 3 bases, with 9 bases remaining between them. The CDR3 loop reads CASSESMEDTGELFF. In DNA, the CDR3 is TGTGCCAGCAGTGAATCCATGGAGGACACCGGGGAGCTGTTTTTT.

The sample holds many counts of this clonotype. The DNA for the CDR3 is TGCGCCAGCAGCTTGGCCGAGGTCCCCTACAATGAGCAGTTCTTC. Translated, it gives CASSLAEVPYNEQFF. The rearrangement uses TRBV5-1 and TRBJ2-1; D gene uncertain. This CDR3 is 15 amino acids long. Trimming shortened V by 0 bases and J by 2 bases, and 9 bases separated the two germline ends. Germline-derived CDR1 and CDR2 are SGHRS and YFSETQ.

This clonotype was detected many times. This sequence joins TRBV7-9 and TRBJ2-7; D ambiguous. Germline loops: CDR1 SEHNR, CDR2 FQNEAQ (reference sequence). Trimming left V 3 bases short and J 2 bases short, with 8 bases between. This CDR3 comprises 13 residues. The CDR3 DNA reads as TGTGCCAGCAGCTTTCAGGAAGCCTACGAGCAGTACTTC. As protein: CASSFQEAYEQYF.

This clonotype showed up many times. The chain combines TRBV7-6 with TRBJ2-5, with 8 nucleotides matching TRBD1. The V and J ends lost 6 bases and 5 bases, in that order; junction bases with no gene match: 11. The germline V gene encodes CDR1 SGHVS and CDR2 FNYEAQ. This CDR3 has 15 amino acids. Written as DNA, the CDR3 is TGTGCCAGCAGTGTTCTGCCAGGGGGCGGGGAGACCCAGTACTTC. Residues: CASSVLPGGGETQYF.

In its sample, this clonotype was seen a few times. CDR3 coding DNA: TGTGCCAGCAGTTACTTACGTGGGTCAGGCAGCAATGAGCAGTTCTTC. Amino acid sequence: CASSYLRGSGSNEQFF. The chain couples TRBV6-5 to TRBJ2-1, with D unresolved. V was trimmed by 1 base and J by 6 bases, leaving 16 bases between them. The CDR3 has 16 amino acids. The V gene's germline CDR1 is MNHEY and CDR2 SVGAGI.

In its sample, this clonotype was seen a few times. The chain carries TRBV5-1 and TRBJ2-6, with D unresolved. The germline V gene has CDR1 SGHRS and CDR2 YFSETQ. The ends were cut back, 4 bases at V and 4 bases at J, with 12 bases in the middle. The CDR3 sequence is 15 residues long. The CDR3 loop reads CASSGQFLGANVLTF. Written as DNA, the CDR3 is TGCGCCAGCAGCGGGCAGTTTTTAGGGGCCAACGTCCTGACTTTC. The variable domain in full, completed from reference TRBV5-1 and TRBJ2-6, reads KAGVTQTPRYLIKTRGQQVTLSCSPISGHRSVSWYQQTPGQGLQFLFEYFSETQRNKGNFPGRFSGRQFSNSRSEMNVSTLELGDSALYLCASSGQFLGANVLTFGAGSRLTVL.

At least ten counts were recorded for this clonotype. This chain links TRBV7-9 with TRBJ1-2; D is possibly TRBD1 (6 bases). With 3 bases removed from V and 3 bases from J, the gap between germline ends came to 14 bases. Germline V gene sequence: CDR1 SEHNR, CDR2 FQNEAQ (reference sequence). The CDR3 loop spans 15 amino acids. This chain's CDR3 is CASSFSDRTDYGYTF. The CDR3 DNA is TGTGCCAGCAGCTTCTCTGACAGGACGGACTATGGCTACACCTTC.